This TCR beta chain was profiled in a study of T cells in Graves' hyperthyroidism and ophthalmopathy. Source material for PBMCs was less than 12 ml fresh peripheral blood. The J segment lost 5 bases and the V segment lost 4 bases, leaving 3 bases of the junction unmatched. The CDR3 loop spans 14 amino acids. The germline CDR1 and CDR2 sequences are MDHEN and SYDVKM. This clonotype was seen repeatedly, ten times or more. The CDR3 regions of TCR beta were amplified from RNA transcripts. When the TCR CDR3 underwent first-round RT-PCR, the HTBI primer set was used. Each CDR3 protein gets one entry after TCRdb re-called the multiplex PCR reads with MiXCR. The data show around 280,000 distinct CDR3 sequences, 10% to 15% seen once.

The sequenced sample consisted of blood. The chain uses TRBV28 and TRBJ2-3; TRBD2 matches 10 bases. The sequence was obtained from a woman aged 30 to 39 with Graves' hyperthyroidism that later progressed to Graves' ophthalmopathy. The CDR3 reads CASSSGLALDTQYF. CDR3 DNA sequence: TGTGCCAGCAGTTCGGGACTAGCGTTAGATACGCAGTATTTT.